This T cell receptor beta chain comes out of a study of blood T cell repertoires in COVID-19. Comments on this clone: In the same sample, other DNA sequences code for this CDR3.

Sequencing was performed with immunoSEQ multiplex PCR; in TCRdb, only in-frame clones are kept and a portion is missing. The sample includes around 260,000 clones, approximately 90% of them seen just once. The source of this sequence is a man younger than 35 with active or convalescent COVID-19. Sequencing used peripheral blood.

The CDR3 DNA reads as TGTGCCAGCAGTTCTACAGGAGTTGGAAACACCATATATTTT. Amino acids: CASSSTGVGNTIYF. The genes are TRBV7-9 and TRBJ1-3; tentative D call: TRBD1 (5 bases). This CDR3 contains 14 residues. Trimming left V 6 bases short and J 3 bases short, with 12 bases between. Germline V gene data show CDR1 as SEHNR and CDR2 as FQNEAQ (reference sequence).